A selection of T cell receptor beta chains follows, all from one sample in a study of blood T cells in healthy people across ages. TCRdb reprocessed the 5' RACE reads via MiXCR and lists one record per CDR3 protein. The sample yields hundreds of thousands of distinct CDR3 sequences, approximately 52% seen once. The specimen sequenced was blood. Source of these receptors: an elderly woman in good health. The CDR3 runs from the conserved cysteine through the conserved F or W. A D gene is named only where the DNA matches it firmly. Rows may omit the clone size; those that give it use once, few, many or a size class.

D	V	J	size	DNA	CDR3
TRBD2	TRBV13	TRBJ2-3	once	TGTGCCAGCAGCTTAGGCCCGACGGGACTACGGCCAGATACGCAGTATTTT	CASSLGPTGLRPDTQYF
TRBD2	TRBV29-1	TRBJ2-1	once	TGCAGCGTTGTCCAGCGGGGTTACAATGAGCAGTTCTTC	CSVVQRGYNEQFF
-	TRBV15	TRBJ2-3	-	TGTGCCACCAGAGGGGGTAGCACAGATACGCAGTATTTT	CATRGGSTDTQYF
-	TRBV12-3/TRBV12-4	TRBJ1-2	-	TGTGCCAGCAGTTTGACGGAAATCTTGGGCTACACCTTC	CASSLTEILGYTF
TRBD1	TRBV12-3/TRBV12-4	TRBJ1-4	few	TGTGCCAGCAGTGTTGGACAGGGTGGTGAAAAACTGTTTTTT	CASSVGQGGEKLFF
-	TRBV27	TRBJ1-2	-	TGTGCCAGCAGGGGGATCTATGGCTACACCTTC	CASRGIYGYTF
TRBD2	TRBV7-2	TRBJ2-3	-	TGTGCCAGCAGCTCAATGTACGGGGGGTACACAGATACGCAGTATTTT	CASSSMYGGYTDTQYF
-	TRBV6-2/TRBV6-3	TRBJ2-7	-	TGTGCCAGCAGACTTAGTTCCTACGAGCAGTACTTC	CASRLSSYEQYF
-	TRBV18	TRBJ1-4	-	TGTGCCAGCCACTCGGCCCGCATCTCAGGAACTAATGAAAAACTGTTTTTT	CASHSARISGTNEKLFF
-	TRBV20-1	TRBJ2-6	few	TGCAGTGCTAGAAGTCCCAGGAGCTCTGGGGCCAACGTCCTGACTTTC	CSARSPRSSGANVLTF
-	TRBV29-1	TRBJ2-1	-	TGCAGCGTTGAAGATGTCAGTCCGTACTCCTACAATGAGCAGTTCTTC	CSVEDVSPYSYNEQFF
-	TRBV3-1	TRBJ2-7	-	TGTGCCAGCAGGGTTGGGCGGGCCTCCTACAATGAGCAGTACTTC	CASRVGRASYNEQYF
-	TRBV20-1	TRBJ2-4	few	TGCAGTGCTGGCCAACCCATAGCCAAAAACATTCAGTACTTC	CSAGQPIAKNIQYF
-	TRBV10-3	TRBJ1-5	-	TGTGCCATCAGGACCGGAGAGGGTCGAAATCAGCCCCAGCATTTT	CAIRTGEGRNQPQHF
-	TRBV7-9	TRBJ2-2	few	TGTGCCAGCAGCGTAAACAAGAACACCGGGGAGCTGTTTTTT	CASSVNKNTGELFF
TRBD2	TRBV6-2/TRBV6-3	TRBJ2-1	-	TGTGCCAGCAGTTACTCTCCTAGCGGGCTCTCCTACGAGCAGTTCTTC	CASSYSPSGLSYEQFF
-	TRBV20-1	TRBJ1-4	once	TGCAGTGCTAGAGAGTGTTCCCTCAGAGGACCTAATGAAAAACTGTTTTTT	CSARECSLRGPNEKLFF
TRBD1	TRBV12-3/TRBV12-4	TRBJ2-1	few	TGTGCCAGCATGGACAGGCTCTATGAGCAGTTCTTC	CASMDRLYEQFF
-	TRBV7-6	TRBJ2-3	-	TGTGCCAGCAGCTTAGAAGCAGGGGAGGCAGATACGCAGTATTTT	CASSLEAGEADTQYF
TRBD2	TRBV9	TRBJ2-1	many	TGTGCCAGCAGCGACCGGGACGGGAGGGGCTATGAGCAGTTCTTC	CASSDRDGRGYEQFF
-	TRBV5-1	TRBJ2-5	-	TGCGCCAGCAGCTTGGACCCCGGAAACCAAGAGACCCAGTACTTC	CASSLDPGNQETQYF
-	TRBV15	TRBJ2-2	-	TGTGCCACCAGCAGTACAGGGTTAACCGGGGAGCTGTTTTTT	CATSSTGLTGELFF
TRBD1	TRBV2	TRBJ2-3	-	TGTGCCAGCGGCCGGGACAGAAGCACAGATACGCAGTATTTT	CASGRDRSTDTQYF
-	TRBV3-1	TRBJ2-7	-	TGTGCCAGCAGCCAGGGAAGGGGCGTTGGCTACGAGCAGTACTTC	CASSQGRGVGYEQYF
-	TRBV14	TRBJ1-3	-	TGTGCCAGCAGCCAAGATATGCGGCCAGGCTCTGGAAACACCATATATTTT	CASSQDMRPGSGNTIYF
-	TRBV11-2	TRBJ1-5	few	TGTGCCAGCACATCGCCCGGGAGGAATCAGCCCCAGCATTTT	CASTSPGRNQPQHF
-	TRBV12-3/TRBV12-4	TRBJ2-5	-	TGTGCCAGCAGTTTACAGGCGGCGGAGACCCAGTACTTC	CASSLQAAETQYF
-	TRBV5-1	TRBJ2-3	-	TGCGCCAGCAGCTCCTCCGCCCCACACACAGATACGCAGTATTTT	CASSSSAPHTDTQYF
-	TRBV2	TRBJ1-1	-	TGTGCCAGCAGTCCGGAATCATTCACTGAAGCTTTCTTT	CASSPESFTEAFF
TRBD1	TRBV7-6	TRBJ1-1	once	TGTGCCAGCAGCTATATCGGGACAGGGGAAGCTTTCTTT	CASSYIGTGEAFF
TRBD1	TRBV11-2	TRBJ2-3	many	TGTGCCAGCAGCTTGGGACAGTATAGCACAGATACGCAGTATTTT	CASSLGQYSTDTQYF
TRBD1	TRBV7-2	TRBJ1-6	many	TGTGCCAGCAGCTTAATGGGACAGGGGAATTCACCCCTCCACTTT	CASSLMGQGNSPLHF
-	TRBV28	TRBJ2-7	-	TGTGCCAGCAGTCGTTCCGGGACGGCGTCTAACGAGCAGTACTTC	CASSRSGTASNEQYF
TRBD2	TRBV4-1	TRBJ2-5	-	TGCGCCAGCAGCCAGGGAGCGGGGATTCAAGAGACCCAGTACTTC	CASSQGAGIQETQYF
TRBD1	TRBV10-3	TRBJ2-6	few	TGTGCCATCGCTGGACAGGGGGGATCTTTCGGGGCCAACGTCCTGACTTTC	CAIAGQGGSFGANVLTF
TRBD2	TRBV25-1	TRBJ2-7	-	TGTGCCAGCAGTGAACGGGAGGGCCCCTACGAGCAGTACTTC	CASSEREGPYEQYF
-	TRBV6-5	TRBJ2-1	-	TGTGCCAGCAATAGGCCGCCGGGGGCGGCTGAGCAGTTCTTC	CASNRPPGAAEQFF
-	TRBV7-3	TRBJ2-3	many	TGTGCCAGCAGCTCCGGCTATGGAGCGGACACAGATACGCAGTATTTT	CASSSGYGADTDTQYF
-	TRBV28	TRBJ2-2	few	TGTGCCAGCAGTTTTGGGACAATCACCGGGGAGCTGTTTTTT	CASSFGTITGELFF
TRBD2	TRBV5-1	TRBJ2-1	many	TGCGCCAGCAGCTCGTTGGGACTAGCGGGAGATGAGCAGTTCTTC	CASSSLGLAGDEQFF
-	TRBV9	TRBJ2-1	many	TGTGCCAGCAGCTCCAGGGACAATGAGCAGTTCTTC	CASSSRDNEQFF
TRBD1	TRBV6-2/TRBV6-3	TRBJ2-3	few	TGTGCCAGCAGTCCGGACAGGGAGACAGATACGCAGTATTTT	CASSPDRETDTQYF
TRBD2	TRBV6-1	TRBJ2-1	few	TGTGCCAGCAGTGAAGTACATGGTTTAGCGGGATCCTTCTCCTACAATGAGCAGTTCTTC	CASSEVHGLAGSFSYNEQFF
TRBD1	TRBV4-1	TRBJ1-2	-	TGCGCCAGCAGCCAACCTCCTATTAAACAGGGGGCCGAGGACTATGGCTACACCTTC	CASSQPPIKQGAEDYGYTF
-	TRBV6-1	TRBJ2-1	-	TGTGCCAGCAGTGAAGGTGTGAGCTGGGAGCAGTTCTTC	CASSEGVSWEQFF
-	TRBV7-2	TRBJ1-5	few	TGTGCCAGCAGCCCCGAGGCAGGGGGCAATCAGCCCCAGCATTTT	CASSPEAGGNQPQHF
-	TRBV2	TRBJ2-1	-	TGTGCCAGCAGTGAAGGTGCAGGGGGGGGTGAGCAGTTCTTC	CASSEGAGGGEQFF
TRBD1	TRBV29-1	TRBJ1-2	-	TGCAGCGTTGAAGAAACGAGTCCGGGACAGGGGCCTGACCACACCTTC	CSVEETSPGQGPDHTF
-	TRBV24-1	TRBJ2-3	once	TGTGCCACCAGTGATTTTTCAGGAACAGATACGCAGTATTTT	CATSDFSGTDTQYF
-	TRBV20-1	TRBJ2-5	-	TGCAGTGCTCTGGGTGCCGGGAACCAAGAGACCCAGTACTTC	CSALGAGNQETQYF
-	TRBV10-3	TRBJ1-3	-	TGTGCCATAACCGGGCCCGGGGCCTCTGGAAACACCATATATTTT	CAITGPGASGNTIYF
-	TRBV2	TRBJ1-5	few	TGTGCCAGCAGCAGGGAATTTAGGGATCAGCCCCAGCATTTT	CASSREFRDQPQHF
-	TRBV5-6	TRBJ2-7	-	TGTGCCAGCAGGGGGCTACAGGGTTCCCGCTACGAGCAGTACTTC	CASRGLQGSRYEQYF
-	TRBV5-1	TRBJ2-5	-	TGCGCCAGCACTCCTGATAAGAATGAGCAGTACTTC	CASTPDKNEQYF